The 16 T cell receptor beta chains listed next were all sequenced from one sample in a study of T cell clonotyping in hematopoietic cell transplantation. Generated by immunoSEQ multiplex PCR, the TCRdb table keeps only in-frame clones and is missing some. This sample has some 4,400 clones, with 65% to 85% found just once. Sequenced here: peripheral blood mononuclear cells, sampled 100 days after allogeneic stem cell transplant. Receptors originate from a female patient aged 50-59 years who had an allogeneic stem cell transplant from an unrelated donor, so the T cells may come from the graft donor. Some clones in this sample may be carry-over from other donors' samples.

The chain has TRBV4-2 and TRBJ1-2; D call uncertain. V was cut by 0 bases and J by 4 bases, with 12 bases left in between. Germline V CDR1 and CDR2: LGHNA, YNFKEQ. There are 15 residues in the CDR3. This CDR3 is CASSQEEGPIYGYTF. CDR3 in DNA: TGTGCCAGCAGCCAAGAAGAGGGTCCGATCTATGGCTACACCTTC.

The CDR3 loop reads CASSPIGGLSGNTIYF. The CDR3 DNA reads TGTGCCAGCAGCCCCATTGGGGGGCTTTCTGGAAACACCATATATTTT. This chain links TRBV7-2 with TRBJ1-3; D may be TRBD1 (6 bases). The CDR3 length is 16 residues. Looked up from germline, CDR1 is SGHTA and CDR2 is FQGNSA. Trimming pared 5 bases from V and 1 base from J, leaving 15 bases between.

The rearrangement joins TRBV19 to TRBJ1-2; 7 bases are shared with TRBD1. Germline V lookup: CDR1 LNHDA, CDR2 SQIVND (reference sequence). The CDR3 is 14 amino acids. The trim removed 5 bases at V and 2 bases at J, leaving 5 bases unmatched. The CDR3 DNA is TGTGCCAGTAGTTCCGAGGGGGCGAACTATGGCTACACCTTC. Translation gives CASSSEGANYGYTF.

The CDR3 region is CASSSGLLNTEAFF. In DNA form, the CDR3 reads TGCGCCAGCAGCTCCGGACTCCTGAACACTGAAGCTTTCTTT. The V call is TRBV5-1, the J call TRBJ1-1; D remains ambiguous. CDR1 and CDR2 from the germline V gene are SGHRS and YFSETQ. Trimming shortened V by 3 bases and J by 0 bases, and 9 bases separated the two germline ends. CDR3 length equals 14 residues.

This clone was observed a handful of times. The rearrangement uses TRBV19 and TRBJ2-1; D gene ambiguous. The CDR3 covers 15 residues. V gave up 3 bases and J gave up 0 bases, with 9 bases separating them. Germline V gene sequence: CDR1 LNHDA, CDR2 SQIVND (reference sequence). The CDR3 sequence: CASSIGWDSYNEQFF. CDR3 coding DNA: TGTGCCAGTAGTATCGGCTGGGACTCCTACAATGAGCAGTTCTTC.

The rearrangement links TRBV19 to TRBJ2-7; D not resolved. The CDR3 has 15 amino acids. Germline V gene sequence: CDR1 LNHDA, CDR2 SQIVND (reference sequence). V was clipped by 2 bases and J by 0 bases, with 11 bases between them. DNA of the CDR3: TGTGCCAGTAGTATAAGGCAGGCGTTCTCCTACGAGCAGTACTTC. It codes for CASSIRQAFSYEQYF.

Judged by abundance, this clone is large. The rearrangement joins TRBV7-6 to TRBJ1-4; weak D call: TRBD1 (5 bases). Trimming took 5 bases from V and 4 from J, leaving 14 bases between them. This CDR3 region has 15 residues. Germline CDR1 and CDR2: SGHVS and FNYEAQ. The CDR3 DNA sequence: TGTGCCAGCAGCGCCGAGCCGGGGCTTAATGAAAAACTGTTTTTT. This sequence encodes CASSAEPGLNEKLFF.

The chain has TRBV5-1 and TRBJ2-7; 11 bases align to TRBD2. This CDR3 has 15 amino acids. The V and J ends lost 4 bases and 3 bases, in that order; junction bases with no gene match: 6. Per germline, CDR1 SGHRS and CDR2 YFSETQ. Written as DNA, the CDR3 is TGCGCCAGCAGCCCAAGGACTAGCGGGTTCTACGAGCAGTACTTC. Protein: CASSPRTSGFYEQYF.

The V and J genes are TRBV7-9 and TRBJ1-1; no clear D. V was trimmed by 5 bases and J by 7 bases, leaving 17 bases between them. Germline assignment: CDR1 SEHNR and CDR2 FQNEAQ (reference sequence). This CDR3 contains 14 residues. The CDR3 DNA reads TGTGCCAGCAGCCCCTCAATGGCAAAGAGTGAAGCTTTCTTT. Translating it yields CASSPSMAKSEAFF.

The rearrangement joins TRBV2 to TRBJ2-7; D may correspond to TRBD1 or TRBD2 (5 bases each). The CDR3 length is 13 residues. Trimming removed 2 bases from V and 2 bases from J, with 7 bases in between. CDR1 is SNHLY and CDR2 is FYNNEI in the germline V gene. CDR3 amino acids: CASSELGPYEQYF. The CDR3 DNA reads as TGTGCCAGCAGTGAATTGGGACCCTACGAGCAGTACTTC.

This chain joins TRBV7-2 and TRBJ1-6; possibly TRBD1 for D (5 bases). The length of the CDR3 is 13 residues. Germline CDR1 and CDR2: SGHTA and FQGNSA. Trimming left V 4 bases short and J 9 bases short, with 10 bases between. Here the CDR3 reads CASSSPGISPLHF. DNA for the CDR3: TGTGCCAGCAGCTCCCCAGGGATTTCACCCCTCCACTTT.

The V call is TRBV10-3, the J call TRBJ1-2; perhaps TRBD1 as D (6 bases). The V end was cut by 0 bases, the J end by 4 bases, with 12 bases between. Germline V gene lookup returns CDR1 ENHRY and CDR2 SYGVKD. The CDR3 sequence is 15 residues long. CDR3 bases: TGTGCCATCAGTGAGTCGCAGGGGCCGATCTATGGCTACACCTTC. Translating it yields CAISESQGPIYGYTF.

V gene TRBV19 combines with J gene TRBJ1-1, with TRBD1 as a possible D gene (5 bases). This CDR3 comprises 15 residues. Germline V gene lookup returns CDR1 LNHDA and CDR2 SQIVND (reference sequence). The V and J ends lost 1 base and 1 base respectively, with 10 bases between them. CDR3 amino acids: CASSIGGGRNTEAFF. CDR3 DNA sequence: TGTGCCAGTAGTATAGGGGGGGGGAGGAACACTGAAGCTTTCTTT.

The CDR3, as DNA: TGTGCCAGTAGTTCCCAGGGTTTTGAGAACACTGAAGCTTTCTTT. This sequence encodes CASSSQGFENTEAFF. This rearrangement joins TRBV19 to TRBJ1-1, with D possibly being TRBD1 (5 bases). V was pared by 5 bases and J by 1 base, with 14 bases between. This CDR3 comprises 15 residues. Germline lookup yields CDR1 LNHDA and CDR2 SQIVND (reference sequence).

V is TRBV7-2 and J is TRBJ2-3; D tentatively fits TRBD1 or TRBD2 (5 bases each). V was pared by 3 bases and J by 2 bases, with 12 bases between. The CDR3 contains 15 residues. Germline CDR1 is SGHTA and CDR2 is FQGNSA. The DNA for the CDR3 is TGTGCCAGCAGCTTCCGGGACCCAAACACAGATACGCAGTATTTT. This sequence encodes CASSFRDPNTDTQYF.

This chain uses TRBV19 with TRBJ2-5, with 8 bases matching TRBD2. With V trimmed by 6 bases and J by 4 bases, 7 bases remained unmatched. Germline values: CDR1 LNHDA, CDR2 SQIVND (reference sequence). The CDR3 is made up of 14 amino acids. This CDR3 reads CASRSSGLGETQYF. The CDR3 nucleotides are TGTGCCAGTAGATCTAGCGGGCTGGGAGAGACCCAGTACTTC.